This TCR beta chain originates from a study of shared clonotypes between healthy human individuals (dated by TCRdb to about 2020). Turning to the overall study: The cohort comprised a couple of women and three men aged 18 to 49 years. Leukapheresis yielded between about 0.9 and 10 billion PBMCs per donor. For each donor, three plates each were used for CD4 naive and CD4 memory, two plates were used for CD8 naive, and one plate was used for CD8 memory. To increase sequencing depth and limit assay-specific biases, different laboratories used diverse techniques to prepare libraries and sequence TCR repertoires. To estimate repertoire size and how much clonotypes are shared between individuals, the study performed deep sequencing of blood TCR repertoires from a handful of healthy adults. The full study reports these points: Pairwise subsampling indicated that sequencing depth was expected to affect the degree of clonotype sharing among donors. Sampling was restricted to blood, and TCR repertoires in tissue are likely to differ from TCR repertoires in blood. Because the study included only a small number of donors, the genetic and exposure-history diversity represented was limited. Higher generation probabilities were observed for clonotypes shared by all four sorted-subset donors than for non-shared clonotypes. Sharing across several donors was observed for around 5% of naive CD4, 3.5% of naive CD8, over 2% of memory CD4, and roughly 0.43% of memory CD8 clonotypes. Even with the large sequencing depth, rarefaction of the sorted-subset datasets indicated that sequencing was incomplete. Estimated clonotype richness was generally larger for naive than for memory subsets.

To note about this clone: What this receptor recognizes is not known. It has no much larger one-base neighbor in the sample; base qualities were not kept.

Using the deep immunoSEQ assay, TCR CDR3 regions were amplified from genomic DNA by multiplex PCR. Genomic DNA extracted from each cell subset was distributed evenly over all wells of several immunoSEQ 96-well plates, and each plate served as one replicate. For sorted subsets, approximately 200 ng of genomic DNA, equivalent to around 31,000 T cell genomes, went into each replicate PCR. Purified libraries were quantified with a Qubit 3.0 fluorometer, sized on a Bioanalyzer 2100, and re-quantified with the KAPA Library Quantification kit. A separate single-read 150-cycle Illumina NextSeq 550 flow cell was used to sequence each immunoSEQ 96-well plate. The paper's processing steps were these. Because the immunoSEQ output held only junctional sequences and lacked quality scores, the filtering could not match the filtering applied to full-length reads. To assign V/J genes and CDR3, sequences were annotated against IMGT germline references using PyIR, a Python wrapper for IgBLAST v1.9. Reads with weak V/J assignments (E-value above 1e-6), missing CDR3, stop codons, out-of-frame junctions, or ambiguous translated residues were removed. V3J clonotypes were defined as sequences sharing the same inferred V gene, J gene, and CDR3 amino acid sequence. Percentage overlap between repertoires was calculated by dividing the number of shared unique clonotypes by the size of the smaller repertoire. Richness of each repertoire was evaluated using RTK rarefaction, the Chao1 estimator, and Recon v2.1 estimates of unobserved clonotypes. OLGA was used to compute generation probabilities for all TCRbeta clonotypes that the gDNA method yielded from a handful of donors. TCRdb limited this immuneACCESS table to in-frame rearrangements with V and J called. A share of clones is missing; checked studies link under half to unresolved V genes, and the rest is unexplained. For V, J and clone size, that table is used; D and trimming come from the DNA. The sample records about 1 million clones, about three quarters of which are singletons. Less than 1.5% of the sample lies in the top ten.

Donors were healthy HIV-negative adults with no recently reported acute infections or vaccinations. All donors were Caucasian adults living in Nashville, Tennessee, USA. Magnetic negative selection was used to enrich CD4+ T cells, after which naive cells were positively selected on CD45RA and the negative fraction became the memory subset. After blood collection by leukapheresis, PBMCs were isolated using Ficoll-Histopaque density gradient centrifugation and then cryopreserved in the vapor phase of liquid nitrogen. Analytical flow cytometry was used to check the purity and quantity of every magnetically sorted T cell population. Each sorted fraction had its genomic DNA isolated and then quantified by UV absorbance on a Nanodrop 2000c. From a lookup of the germline V gene (reference sequence), CDR1 and CDR2 are SGHNT and YYREEE. V has 0 bases trimmed and J has 1 base trimmed; junction bases matching no gene number 6. From the cysteine up to the phenylalanine, the CDR3 has a length of 16 residues. Solely the CDR3 DNA is kept, with 48 bases framed from the first base.

Sequenced: memory CD4+ T cells sorted from blood. Interpreted using the paper, the cell subset or site label stands for: CD45RA-negative fraction. The TCR was taken from a man younger than 35 in good health. The chain employs TRBV5-4 and TRBJ2-7; a stretch of 8 junction bases matches TRBD2. Here the CDR3 is given as CASSLGSGGESYEQYF. The nucleotides are TGTGCCAGCAGCTTGGGGAGCGGGGGCGAATCCTACGAGCAGTACTTC.